Presented here are 10 T cell receptor beta chains from one specimen sequenced in a study of response to subunit inactivated influenza vaccine. One entry per CDR3 protein results from TCRdb running MiXCR on the RT-PCR reads. The sample yields hundreds of thousands of distinct CDR3 sequences, around 14% seen once. Sequenced material: PBMCs from blood, taken 14 days before vaccination. Receptors were obtained from a man aged 50 to 59 who received an inactivated influenza vaccine.

The chain joins TRBV20-1 to TRBJ2-7; 10 positions match TRBD1. J lost 0 bases, V lost 2 bases, and 7 bases had no gene match. The CDR3 has 16 amino acids. Looked up from germline, CDR1 is DFQATT and CDR2 is SNEGSKA (reference sequence). The CDR3 protein is CSARSADRGSSYEQYF. The CDR3 DNA sequence: TGCAGTGCTAGATCAGCGGACAGGGGGAGCTCCTACGAGCAGTACTTC.

This clonotype was recorded a few times. J is TRBJ2-1 and V is TRBV6-2 or TRBV6-3, with D unresolved. Germline assignment: CDR1 MNHEY and CDR2 SVGEGT. V was shortened by 5 bases and J by 4 bases, with 9 bases between the two germline ends. The CDR3 has 13 amino acids. CDR3: CASSDDVYNEQFF. DNA of the CDR3: TGTGCCAGCAGTGACGACGTATACAATGAGCAGTTCTTC.

At least ten counts were recorded for this clonotype. The rearrangement joins TRBV5-1 to TRBJ1-1; 7 positions match TRBD1. V was pared by 4 bases and J by 0 bases, with 12 bases of the junction left unmatched. Germline-derived CDR1 and CDR2 are SGHRS and YFSETQ. The CDR3 covers 17 residues. The CDR3 here is CASSPRIWTGMNTEAFF. In nucleotides, the CDR3 is TGCGCCAGCAGCCCTAGAATCTGGACAGGAATGAACACTGAAGCTTTCTTT.

This clonotype was counted only a few times. The rearrangement uses TRBV20-1 and TRBJ2-7, with 8 bases lining up with TRBD2. Germline CDR1 and CDR2: DFQATT and SNEGSKA (reference sequence). The ends lost 4 bases at V and 2 bases at J; junction bases unmatched: 19. This CDR3 spans 18 amino acids. The CDR3 coding sequence is TGCAGTGCTAACCGAGTCACCGATAGCGGGGTCAGGACCTACGAGCAGTACTTC. It specifies CSANRVTDSGVRTYEQYF.

The sample holds a few counts of this clonotype. The gene calls are TRBV28 and TRBJ1-2; TRBD1 aligns across 8 bases. CDR3 length: 14 amino acids. J gave up 4 bases and V 7 bases, and 8 bases lay outside the gene matches. Germline CDR1 reads MDHEN; CDR2 reads SYDVKM. This CDR3 reads CASTAGDRSYGYTF. Written as DNA, the CDR3 is TGTGCCAGCACCGCCGGGGACAGGAGCTATGGCTACACCTTC.

This clonotype was seen a handful of times. The chain uses TRBV27 and TRBJ2-3, with D maybe TRBD1 (5 bases). The CDR3 covers 15 residues. Germline values: CDR1 MNHEY, CDR2 SMNVEV (reference sequence). V lost 3 bases and J lost 0, with 10 bases in between. The CDR3 sequence is CASSLIGHSTDTQYF. The CDR3 DNA reads as TGTGCCAGCAGTTTGATAGGACATAGCACAGATACGCAGTATTTT.

This clonotype was counted only a few times. This chain links TRBV14 with TRBJ1-1, with 7 bases identical to TRBD1. With 3 bases clipped from V and 10 bases from J, the junction kept 17 bases outside the gene matches. The CDR3 runs to 16 residues. In germline, CDR1 is SGHDN, CDR2 FVKESK. CDR3 loop: CASSHELGTALRPAFF. The CDR3 DNA reads as TGTGCCAGCAGCCATGAATTGGGGACAGCTCTCCGCCCAGCTTTCTTT.

This clonotype was seen a few times. This sequence joins TRBV10-3 and TRBJ2-2, with TRBD1 matching over 7 bases. This CDR3 is 13 amino acids long. Trimming took 4 bases from V and 6 from J; bases not matched to a gene: 2. Germline V gene data show CDR1 as ENHRY and CDR2 as SYGVKD. The CDR3 region has the DNA TGTGCCATCAGTGCCGGACAGGCCGGGGAGCTGTTTTTT. The encoded protein is CAISAGQAGELFF.

This clonotype was observed at least ten times. This sequence joins TRBV5-1 and TRBJ2-7; 8 bases match TRBD1. The trim removed 1 base at V and 5 bases at J, leaving 8 bases unmatched. Germline-derived CDR1 and CDR2 are SGHRS and YFSETQ. The CDR3 runs 15 residues. DNA for the CDR3: TGCGCCAGCAGCTTGTCTTGGACAGGGATTCACGAGCAGTACTTC. Translated: CASSLSWTGIHEQYF. Filled out from reference TRBV5-1 and TRBJ2-7, the complete variable domain reads KAGVTQTPRYLIKTRGQQVTLSCSPISGHRSVSWYQQTPGQGLQFLFEYFSETQRNKGNFPGRFSGRQFSNSRSEMNVSTLELGDSALYLCASSLSWTGIHEQYFGPGTRLTVT.

This clonotype was detected a few times. This chain uses TRBV29-1 with TRBJ2-3; D could derive from TRBD1 or TRBD2 (6 bases each). V was pared by 6 bases and J by 1 base, with 20 bases between. This CDR3 region has 16 residues. Germline assignment: CDR1 SQVTM and CDR2 ANQGSEA. The DNA for the CDR3 is TGCAGCGTCGTCCCACAGTGGGGGGCTCGCACAGATACGCAGTATTTT. Its translation: CSVVPQWGARTDTQYF.